The clone carrying this TCR beta chain was seen a handful of times. Its cognate antigen is unknown. This record belongs to a study of CD8 T cells in Susac syndrome. Broader study findings: The study's TCR sequencing and HLA analysis covered a relatively small number of individuals, and the study acknowledged this.

TEMRA cells were enriched by FACS, and CD4+ and CD8+ T cells were negatively isolated. Reverse transcription used roughly 0.5 to 1 ug RNA and random hexamers. The immunoSEQ assay covered 54 Vbeta and 13 Jbeta segments for CDR3. MiXCR was run by TCRdb on the immunoSEQ multiplex PCR reads, yielding one entry per CDR3 protein. Of 300,000 to 350,000 distinct CDR3 sequences listed, roughly 94% are singletons. J gave up 2 bases and V 0 bases, and 5 bases lay outside the gene matches. The CDR3 spans 16 residues. The V gene's germline CDR1 is SEHNR and CDR2 FQNEAQ (reference sequence). Source material: CD4+ T cells from PBMCs. The chain couples TRBV7-9 to TRBJ2-3; 7 nucleotides match TRBD1. The receptor comes from a human donor with multiple sclerosis. DNA of the CDR3: TGTGCCAGCAGCTTAGCTCCGGGACAGCCCACAGATACGCAGTATTTT. It codes for CASSLAPGQPTDTQYF.